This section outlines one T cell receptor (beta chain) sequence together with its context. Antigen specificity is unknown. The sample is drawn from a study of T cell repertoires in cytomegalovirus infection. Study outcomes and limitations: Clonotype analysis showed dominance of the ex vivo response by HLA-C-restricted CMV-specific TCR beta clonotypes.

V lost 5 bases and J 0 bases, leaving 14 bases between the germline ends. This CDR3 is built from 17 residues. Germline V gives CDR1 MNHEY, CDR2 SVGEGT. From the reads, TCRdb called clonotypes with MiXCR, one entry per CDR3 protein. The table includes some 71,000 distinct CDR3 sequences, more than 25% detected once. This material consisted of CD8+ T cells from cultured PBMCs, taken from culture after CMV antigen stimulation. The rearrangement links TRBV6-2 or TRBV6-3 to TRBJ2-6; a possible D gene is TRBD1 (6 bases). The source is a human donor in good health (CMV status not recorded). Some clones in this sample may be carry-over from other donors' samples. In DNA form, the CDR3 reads TGTGCCAGCAGTACAGGGATGATCTACTCTGGGGCCAACGTCCTGACTTTC. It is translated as CASSTGMIYSGANVLTF.